This TCR beta chain was found in a study of regulatory T cells in long-lasting Graves disease. General study results and limits: The study found TRBV28, TRBJ1-2 and TRBJ2-5 favored in persistent disease.

There are 19 residues in the CDR3. V lost 4 bases and J lost 5; bases outside the gene matches: 16. Looked up from germline, CDR1 is PRHDT and CDR2 is FYEKMQ (reference sequence). Time point denoted: newly diagnosed GD, antithyroid drugs for less than 3 months. RNA from PBMCs was the source of the TCR library. In this cohort, patients came from an endocrinology department located in Xi'an, China. The EDTA tubes were filled with roughly 10 milliliters of drawn peripheral blood. In its sample, this clonotype was seen many times. The antigen is undetermined. Combining iRepertoire HTBI primers with Arm-PCR of CDR3 regions, the authors built TCR beta libraries. One entry per CDR3 protein results from TCRdb running MiXCR on the multiplex PCR reads. Here the sample spans about 620,000 distinct CDR3 sequences, 15% to 20% being singletons. These data are also associated with another study on T cells in Graves' hyperthyroidism and ophthalmopathy. That paper notes: First-round RT-PCR of the TCR CDR3 relied on the HTBI primer set.

The clonotype originates from a woman in her twenties or thirties with Graves disease. V usage is TRBV13 and J usage is TRBJ2-1; 11 bases line up with TRBD2. The source was peripheral blood mononuclear cells (PBMCs), collected at new diagnosis, from a patient treated with antithyroid drugs. CDR3 residues: CASSSRSTSGSVFDNEQFF. CDR3 coding DNA: TGTGCCAGCAGCTCCCGCTCTACTAGCGGGAGTGTATTCGACAATGAGCAGTTCTTC.